This TCR beta chain was documented in a study of blood T cell repertoires in COVID-19 (dated by TCRdb to between 2020 and 2021). In the study overall: Collaborator samples came from the United States, Italy and Spain and covered acute and convalescent phases of COVID-19. Subjects who had been exposed to COVID-19, were actively infected with it, or had recovered from it provided the deeply sampled blood TCRbeta repertoires that made up the dataset. The sample metadata nearly always contained a de-identified subject ID, COVID-19 status, age in years and sex. Samples came from the ongoing ImmuneRACE study (first 160 participants) plus 1,254 subjects from 6 global collaborators. HLA class I and class II types, where available, came from metadata supplied by the sample provider rather than from assay-based typing. The repertoires were released in a freely available public database intended as a resource for research on the immune response to SARS-CoV-2. The material from the prospective study consisted of cDNA or gDNA derived from T cells, B-cell-depleted T cells, or PBMCs. Overall results and qualifications from the work: Clinical and demographic metadata were provided uncurated, with the amount varying by source and participant.

TCRbeta CDR3 regions were amplified from genomic DNA using the immunoSEQ Assay, a bias-controlled multiplex PCR. As for the authors' bioinformatics: Within the assay, amplification of reference gene primers was used to estimate how many nucleated cells each sample contained. Sequence reads were collapsed and filtered to measure the absolute abundance of every unique TCRbeta CDR3 rearrangement. For each sample, productive Simpson clonality was calculated by taking the square root of Simpson's diversity index across productive rearrangements. Drawn from immuneACCESS, this table holds only the in-frame rearrangements with V and J called that TCRdb kept. Clones are partly lost; checked studies trace under half to an unresolved V gene and leave the rest unexplained. V and J calls plus clone size are reproduced from that table; the DNA served to infer D and trimming. This sample lists about 200,000 clones; roughly 91% were detected once. Of the sample, under 6.5% falls within the top ten clones.

Whole blood was collected in K2EDTA tubes by collaborating institutions according to the institutions' own protocols. Collaborator samples were shipped for TCRbeta analysis as frozen whole blood, isolated PBMCs, or DNA extracted from either sample type. Note on this clone: It has no known antigen specificity. There are no base qualities to consult, and no much larger clone falls within one base.

The V end loses 6 bases and the J end loses 9 bases, and a stretch of 11 bases separates them. The CDR3 spans 11 residues, from the cysteine through the phenylalanine. Of the read, only the CDR3 DNA is kept; its 33 bases are in frame from base 1. The germline V gene (reference sequence) supplies CDR1 SEHNR and CDR2 FQNEAQ. Recombination linked TRBV7-9 to TRBJ2-5; matching of 5 bases hints at TRBD2 as the D gene. The clonotype originates from a man aged 40-49 years with active or convalescent COVID-19. Sequencing was carried out using peripheral blood. The sequenced DNA is TGTGCCAGCAGTCTTGGCGGGCCCCAGTACTTC. It is translated as CASSLGGPQYF. Where the CDR3 stops, the reference TRBV7-9 and TRBJ2-5 genes take over; the full variable domain is DTGVSQNPRHKITKRGQNVTFRCDPISEHNRLYWYRQTLGQGPEFLTYFQNEAQLEKSRLLSDRFSAERPKGSFSTLEIQRTEQGDSAMYLCASSLGGPQYFGPGTRLLVL.